This T cell receptor (beta chain) was obtained from a study of cytomegalovirus exposure and HLA in healthy donors. Study context: According to later analysis, the same platform produced the 100 to 150 validation and approximately 630 first-cohort repertoires. Whole-study results and caveats: Confirmation was obtained in vitro that a few CMV-associated chains are specific for CMV antigens. Some public TCRs appeared in many individuals, while most sequences were rare.

Germline assignment: CDR1 LNHDA and CDR2 SQIVND (reference sequence). This CDR3 spans 13 amino acids. V was clipped by 6 bases and J by 4 bases, with 7 bases between them. Donors came from a validation cohort of some 110 subjects, distinct from the first 666-subject cohort. As regards this clone: Its antigen is not known.

Only in-frame clones appear in the TCRdb table, and some are missing; sequencing was by immunoSEQ multiplex PCR. The table lists some 46,000 clones, approximately 90% of them singletons. The clonotype originates from a man between 18 and 35 years old in good health and CMV-seronegative. Sequenced sample: PBMCs. V is TRBV19 and J is TRBJ2-6; tentatively, D is TRBD2 (5 bases). In DNA, the CDR3 is TGTGCCAGTAGACCGGGGGGGGCCAACGTCCTGACTTTC. Translated: CASRPGGANVLTF.